Listed below are T cell receptor beta chains from one sample, sequenced in a study of blood T cell repertoires in COVID-19. Clones were sequenced by immunoSEQ multiplex PCR, and TCRdb holds only the in-frame ones, with some missing. The profile shows around 400,000 clones, about nine tenths of them singletons. Sequencing was performed on PBMCs or T cells enriched from blood (not recorded which). These receptors all come from a woman in her 40s who had been exposed to COVID-19. The CDR3 runs from the conserved cysteine through the conserved F or W. Each record gives: CDR3 DNA, CDR3 protein, clone size, D gene, V gene, J gene. A D gene is named only where the DNA matches it firmly. Some rows have no size entry. The others give once, few or many, or a class for an expanded clone.

DNA: TGTGCCAGCAGCTCCAGGCGACTGGCCGGGGAGGGTGGGCAGTTCTTC
CDR3: CASSSRRLAGEGGQFF
size: once
D: TRBD2
V: TRBV7-6
J: TRBJ2-1

DNA: TGTGCCAGCAGCCTGGGACAGGGAAGGGGGACCCAGTACTTC
CDR3: CASSLGQGRGTQYF
size: .
D: TRBD1
V: TRBV5-6
J: TRBJ2-5

DNA: TGTGCCACCCAACAGACAGAATATGGCTACACCTTC
CDR3: CATQQTEYGYTF
size: .
D: .
V: TRBV19
J: TRBJ1-2

DNA: TGTGCCAGCAGCATAAAAGACAGGGTACGCACTGAAGCTTTCTTT
CDR3: CASSIKDRVRTEAFF
size: .
D: TRBD1
V: TRBV7-2
J: TRBJ1-1

DNA: TGTGCCAGCAGTGCAATCGACTATAGCGAGCAGTACTTC
CDR3: CASSAIDYSEQYF
size: .
D: .
V: TRBV2
J: TRBJ2-7

DNA: TGTGCCAGCTCACCGACCCACGGGGAGACCCAGTACTTC
CDR3: CASSPTHGETQYF
size: .
D: .
V: TRBV18
J: TRBJ2-5

DNA: TGTGCCAGCAGCCGGGAGGTAGCCAAAAACATTCAGTACTTC
CDR3: CASSREVAKNIQYF
size: once
D: TRBD2
V: TRBV7-9
J: TRBJ2-4

DNA: TGTGCCAGCAGTCCAATCCCGGGGGGAGGTGACACCGGGGAGCTGTTTTTT
CDR3: CASSPIPGGGDTGELFF
size: .
D: TRBD2
V: TRBV25-1
J: TRBJ2-2

DNA: TGTGCCAGCAGCGTAGCCCCTAGCGGGCCCGGTTTTCCCTACGAGCAGTACTTC
CDR3: CASSVAPSGPGFPYEQYF
size: .
D: TRBD2
V: TRBV9
J: TRBJ2-7

DNA: TGTGCCAGCTCACCGGTGGTCGTACGGTCCTCAACTAATGAAAAACTGTTTTTT
CDR3: CASSPVVVRSSTNEKLFF
size: once
D: .
V: TRBV18
J: TRBJ1-4

DNA: TGTGCCAGCTCCCAGGGGGCCGGGGAGCTGTTTTTT
CDR3: CASSQGAGELFF
size: .
D: TRBD1
V: TRBV18
J: TRBJ2-2

DNA: TGTGCCAGCAGCACCCGGACTAGCGGGAGCGCAGATACGCAGTATTTT
CDR3: CASSTRTSGSADTQYF
size: .
D: TRBD2
V: TRBV11-3
J: TRBJ2-3

DNA: TGCGCCAGCAGCTTTGCGGGGGACACCGGGGAGCTGTTTTTT
CDR3: CASSFAGDTGELFF
size: .
D: TRBD2
V: TRBV5-1
J: TRBJ2-2

DNA: TGCGCCAGCCGAAGCGGAATAGCAGGCTCCTACAATGAGCAGTTCTTC
CDR3: CASRSGIAGSYNEQFF
size: few
D: .
V: TRBV5-1
J: TRBJ2-1

DNA: TGTGCCAGCAGCCCGGACGGGGCCTACGAGCAGTACTTC
CDR3: CASSPDGAYEQYF
size: .
D: .
V: TRBV4-2
J: TRBJ2-7

DNA: TGCAGCGTATTGCCGCGGGAGGGCGGTATCGGCAATGAGCAGTTCTTC
CDR3: CSVLPREGGIGNEQFF
size: .
D: TRBD2
V: TRBV29-1
J: TRBJ2-1

DNA: TGTGCCAGCAGCTTAGGACAGCCTCGTGGCTACACCTTC
CDR3: CASSLGQPRGYTF
size: .
D: .
V: TRBV5-6
J: TRBJ1-2

DNA: TGTGCCAGCAGCCCGGGGGATCCGGGACAGGGTTTTATTCAGTACTTC
CDR3: CASSPGDPGQGFIQYF
size: .
D: TRBD1
V: TRBV7-9
J: TRBJ2-4

DNA: TGTGCCAGCAGCTCAGGACAGCCGAGGAACACTGAAGCTTTCTTT
CDR3: CASSSGQPRNTEAFF
size: .
D: .
V: TRBV5-8
J: TRBJ1-1

DNA: TGTGCCTGGAAGCGGGAGTGGAACACCGGGGAGCTGTTTTTT
CDR3: CAWKREWNTGELFF
size: .
D: TRBD2
V: TRBV30
J: TRBJ2-2

DNA: TGCGCCAGCAGCATACAGGGGGATGGGTATGGCTACACCTTC
CDR3: CASSIQGDGYGYTF
size: .
D: TRBD1
V: TRBV5-1
J: TRBJ1-2

DNA: TGTGCCAGTATTAAATTCAGGGGGCGCGGCACTGAAGCTTTCTTT
CDR3: CASIKFRGRGTEAFF
size: .
D: TRBD1
V: TRBV19
J: TRBJ1-1

DNA: TGTGCCAGCAGCCGTAGCGGGAGGGCCGCCGGGGAGCTGTTTTTT
CDR3: CASSRSGRAAGELFF
size: .
D: TRBD2
V: TRBV5-8
J: TRBJ2-2

DNA: TGCGCCAGCAGCCTACAGACAGATACCCTAGGTGGCTACACCTTC
CDR3: CASSLQTDTLGGYTF
size: .
D: .
V: TRBV5-1
J: TRBJ1-2

DNA: TGTGCCACACGTCCCGGGGGGGCGGGGAAGGGTCTAGGCACCGGGGAGCTGTTTTTT
CDR3: CATRPGGAGKGLGTGELFF
size: .
D: TRBD2
V: TRBV15
J: TRBJ2-2

DNA: TGTGCCAGCAGCTTAGCCGGAGCGGCGAACACCGGGGAGCTGTTTTTT
CDR3: CASSLAGAANTGELFF
size: .
D: .
V: TRBV7-2
J: TRBJ2-2

DNA: TGTGCCAGCTCAGACGCCAGGGGGACTGAAGCTTTCTTT
CDR3: CASSDARGTEAFF
size: once
D: TRBD1
V: TRBV18
J: TRBJ1-1

DNA: TGTGCCACCAGTGACCCCGGGACAGGTCCCCAAGAGACCCAGTACTTC
CDR3: CATSDPGTGPQETQYF
size: .
D: TRBD1
V: TRBV24-1
J: TRBJ2-5

DNA: TGTGCCAGTAGCGGACAGGGGAACACTGAAGCTTTCTTT
CDR3: CASSGQGNTEAFF
size: .
D: TRBD1
V: TRBV19
J: TRBJ1-1

DNA: TGCGCCAGCAGTCCGACCGGGGTGGGGGAGCAGTACTTC
CDR3: CASSPTGVGEQYF
size: .
D: .
V: TRBV5-1
J: TRBJ2-7

DNA: TGTGCCAGCAGCCGACAGCCAAACTATGGCTACACCTTC
CDR3: CASSRQPNYGYTF
size: few
D: .
V: TRBV7-9
J: TRBJ1-2

DNA: TGTGCCAGCAGCCAAGTTACAGGTCTTTCTGGAAACACCATATATTTT
CDR3: CASSQVTGLSGNTIYF
size: .
D: .
V: TRBV14
J: TRBJ1-3

DNA: TGTGCCAGCAGCCAAGATAGGTCCCCGGACAGGGAGGCCTACGAGCAGTACTTC
CDR3: CASSQDRSPDREAYEQYF
size: .
D: TRBD1
V: TRBV4-2
J: TRBJ2-7

DNA: TGTGCCAGCAACCAGGGACTAGCGGCTTACAATGAGCAGTTCTTC
CDR3: CASNQGLAAYNEQFF
size: .
D: TRBD2
V: TRBV2
J: TRBJ2-1

DNA: TGTGCCTGGAGTGGAGTATCCGAGCAGTTCTTC
CDR3: CAWSGVSEQFF
size: .
D: .
V: TRBV30
J: TRBJ2-1

DNA: TGTGCCATCAGTGAGTCCGCGGGAGGTGGTGAAAAACTGTTTTTT
CDR3: CAISESAGGGEKLFF
size: .
D: .
V: TRBV10-3
J: TRBJ1-4

DNA: TGTGCCAGCAGCCGAGACAGGGCTTATGGCTACACCTTC
CDR3: CASSRDRAYGYTF
size: .
D: TRBD1
V: TRBV7-2
J: TRBJ1-2

DNA: TGTGCCAGCAGTGCGGGGGGTCGGCCCCAGCATTTT
CDR3: CASSAGGRPQHF
size: .
D: .
V: TRBV2
J: TRBJ1-5

DNA: TGCGCCAGCAGCTTCGGACAGCAAGAGACCCAGTACTTC
CDR3: CASSFGQQETQYF
size: .
D: .
V: TRBV5-1
J: TRBJ2-5

DNA: TGTGCCAGTAGTCCCCCAGGGGGCCTTCCCTACGAGCAGTACTTC
CDR3: CASSPPGGLPYEQYF
size: .
D: TRBD1
V: TRBV19
J: TRBJ2-7

DNA: TGTGCCAGCAGCTTAGCGTCAGTCGGGGAGCTGTTTTTT
CDR3: CASSLASVGELFF
size: .
D: .
V: TRBV7-9
J: TRBJ2-2

DNA: TGTGCCAGCTCGAGCCGGGACTATGGCTACACCTTC
CDR3: CASSSRDYGYTF
size: .
D: .
V: TRBV18
J: TRBJ1-2

DNA: TGTGCCAGCAGTGAAGGCCTAGCGGTAAGCTCCTACGAGCAGTACTTC
CDR3: CASSEGLAVSSYEQYF
size: few
D: TRBD2
V: TRBV2
J: TRBJ2-7

DNA: TGTGCCAGCAGGGAGGGACGGGACAGCGGTAGATCACCCCTCCACTTT
CDR3: CASREGRDSGRSPLHF
size: .
D: TRBD1
V: TRBV2
J: TRBJ1-6

DNA: TGTGCCAGCAGCGTAGTGGCAGGGGAGCGCAATCAGCCCCAGCATTTT
CDR3: CASSVVAGERNQPQHF
size: .
D: .
V: TRBV9
J: TRBJ1-5

DNA: TGTGCCACCAGTGATTTAGCGGGAGGAGGCCGGAATGAGCAGTTCTTC
CDR3: CATSDLAGGGRNEQFF
size: once
D: TRBD2
V: TRBV24-1
J: TRBJ2-1

DNA: TGTGCCACCAGTGATTCGTCTCGGACCTCTGAGGGGCAGTACTTC
CDR3: CATSDSSRTSEGQYF
size: .
D: .
V: TRBV24-1
J: TRBJ2-7

DNA: TGTGCCAGCAGTGGTGGACAGGGCTCTGGATCTACGAATCAGCCCCAGCATTTT
CDR3: CASSGGQGSGSTNQPQHF
size: .
D: TRBD1
V: TRBV2
J: TRBJ1-5

DNA: TGTGCCAGCAGTAAGGGAGCTGGAAACACCATATATTTT
CDR3: CASSKGAGNTIYF
size: few
D: .
V: TRBV7-2
J: TRBJ1-3

DNA: TGTGCCAGCAGCTTAGGACAATCCGGGACAGGGGCCGGGGAGCTGTTTTTT
CDR3: CASSLGQSGTGAGELFF
size: .
D: TRBD1
V: TRBV7-3
J: TRBJ2-2

DNA: TGTGCCAGCAGTCGACTCACTGGAAACACCATATATTTT
CDR3: CASSRLTGNTIYF
size: .
D: .
V: TRBV7-9
J: TRBJ1-3

DNA: TGCGCCAGCACCCTCCTGTGGGGCAGGGCAGAGACCCAGTACTTC
CDR3: CASTLLWGRAETQYF
size: .
D: .
V: TRBV5-1
J: TRBJ2-5